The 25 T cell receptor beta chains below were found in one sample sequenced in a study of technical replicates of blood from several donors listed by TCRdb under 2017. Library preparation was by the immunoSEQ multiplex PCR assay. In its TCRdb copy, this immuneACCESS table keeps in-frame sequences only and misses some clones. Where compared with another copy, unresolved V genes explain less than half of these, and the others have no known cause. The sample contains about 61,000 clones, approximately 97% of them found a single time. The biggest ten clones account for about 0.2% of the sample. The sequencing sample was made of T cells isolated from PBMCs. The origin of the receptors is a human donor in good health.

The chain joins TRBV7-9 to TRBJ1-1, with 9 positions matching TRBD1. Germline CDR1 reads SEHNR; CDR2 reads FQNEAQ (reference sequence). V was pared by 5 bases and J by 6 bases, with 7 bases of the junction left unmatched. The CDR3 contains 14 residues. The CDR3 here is CASSRGQGGPEAFF. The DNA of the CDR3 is TGTGCCAGCAGCAGGGGACAGGGTGGCCCTGAAGCTTTCTTT.

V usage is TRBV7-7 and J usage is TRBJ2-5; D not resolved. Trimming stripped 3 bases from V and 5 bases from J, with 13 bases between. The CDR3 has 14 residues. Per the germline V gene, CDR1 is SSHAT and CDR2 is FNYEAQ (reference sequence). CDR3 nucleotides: TGTGCCAGCAGCTTCTCTAGAGTCGAGGAGACCCAGTACTTC. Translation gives CASSFSRVEETQYF.

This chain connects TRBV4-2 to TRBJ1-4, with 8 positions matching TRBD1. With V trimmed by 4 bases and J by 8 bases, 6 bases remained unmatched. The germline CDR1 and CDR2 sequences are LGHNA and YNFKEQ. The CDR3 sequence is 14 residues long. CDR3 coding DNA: TGTGCCAGCAGCCTGGACAGGGTCGGCGAAAAACTGTTTTTT. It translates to CASSLDRVGEKLFF.

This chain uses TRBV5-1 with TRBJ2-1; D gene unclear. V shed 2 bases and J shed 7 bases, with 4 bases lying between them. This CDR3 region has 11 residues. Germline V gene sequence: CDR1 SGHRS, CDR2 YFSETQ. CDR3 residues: CASSFMNEQFF. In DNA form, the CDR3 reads TGCGCCAGCAGCTTCATGAATGAGCAGTTCTTC.

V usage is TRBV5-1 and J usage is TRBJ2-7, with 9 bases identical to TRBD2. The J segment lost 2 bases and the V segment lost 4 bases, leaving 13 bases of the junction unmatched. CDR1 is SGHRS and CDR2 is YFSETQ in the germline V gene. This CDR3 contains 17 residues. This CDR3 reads CASSPAGGRTITYEQYF. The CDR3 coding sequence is TGCGCCAGCAGCCCAGCGGGGGGAAGAACTATCACCTACGAGCAGTACTTC.

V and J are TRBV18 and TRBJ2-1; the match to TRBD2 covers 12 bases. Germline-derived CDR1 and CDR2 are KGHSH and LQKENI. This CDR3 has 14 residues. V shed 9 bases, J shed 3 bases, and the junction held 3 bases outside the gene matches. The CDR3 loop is CASRTSGIYNEQFF. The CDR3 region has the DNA TGTGCCAGTCGGACTAGCGGGATCTACAATGAGCAGTTCTTC.

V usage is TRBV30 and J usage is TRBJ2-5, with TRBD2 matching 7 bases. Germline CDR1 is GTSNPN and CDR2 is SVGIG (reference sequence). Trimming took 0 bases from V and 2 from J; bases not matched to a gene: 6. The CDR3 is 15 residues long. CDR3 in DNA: TGTGCCTGGAGTGTATGGGGGGGTAGGCAAGAGACCCAGTACTTC. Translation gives CAWSVWGGRQETQYF.

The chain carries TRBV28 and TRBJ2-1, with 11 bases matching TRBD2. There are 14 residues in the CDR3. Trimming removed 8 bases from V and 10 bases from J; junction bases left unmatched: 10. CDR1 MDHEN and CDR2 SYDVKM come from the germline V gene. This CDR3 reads CASGTSGRNDEQFF. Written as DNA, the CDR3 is TGTGCCAGCGGAACTAGCGGGAGAAACGACGAGCAGTTCTTC.

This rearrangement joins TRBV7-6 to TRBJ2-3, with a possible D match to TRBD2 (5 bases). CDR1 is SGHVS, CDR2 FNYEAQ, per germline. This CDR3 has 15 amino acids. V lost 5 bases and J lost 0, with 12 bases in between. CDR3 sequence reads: CASSPESGSTDTQYF. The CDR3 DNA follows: TGTGCCAGCAGCCCCGAGAGCGGAAGCACAGATACGCAGTATTTT. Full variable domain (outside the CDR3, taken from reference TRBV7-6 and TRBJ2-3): GAGVSQSPRYKVTKRGQDVALRCDPISGHVSLYWYRQALGQGPEFLTYFNYEAQQDKSGLPNDRFSAERPEGSISTLTIQRTEQRDSAMYRCASSPESGSTDTQYFGPGTRLTVL.

The CDR3 coding sequence is TGTGCCAGCAGCTCGCCCGAAACGAGAATGGCAGGGACTGAAGCTTTCTTT. Protein product: CASSSPETRMAGTEAFF. This chain links TRBV5-6 with TRBJ1-1, with D possibly matching TRBD1 (5 bases). The V gene lost 3 bases and the J gene lost 5 bases, with 23 bases spanning the gap. This CDR3 region has 17 residues. Germline values: CDR1 SGHDT, CDR2 YYEEEE. Based on the CDR3 plus reference TRBV5-6 and TRBJ1-1, the full variable domain is DAGVTQSPTHLIKTRGQQVTLRCSPKSGHDTVSWYQQALGQGPQFIFQYYEEEERQRGNFPDRFSGHQFPNYSSELNVNALLLGDSALYLCASSSPETRMAGTEAFFGQGTRLTVV.

CDR3 amino acids: CASSPTGAGNTIYF. The CDR3 DNA sequence: TGTGCCAGCAGCCCCACAGGAGCTGGAAACACCATATATTTT. V and J are TRBV13 and TRBJ1-3; D is perhaps TRBD1 (5 bases). This CDR3 contains 14 residues. V was pared by 5 bases and J by 2 bases, with 10 bases between. Per the germline V gene, CDR1 is PRHDT and CDR2 is FYEKMQ (reference sequence).

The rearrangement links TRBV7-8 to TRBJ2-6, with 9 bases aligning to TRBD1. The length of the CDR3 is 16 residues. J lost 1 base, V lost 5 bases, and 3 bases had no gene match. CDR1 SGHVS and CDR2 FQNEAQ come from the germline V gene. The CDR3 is CASSPGQGSGANVLTF. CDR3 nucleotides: TGTGCCAGCAGCCCGGGACAGGGTTCTGGGGCCAACGTCCTGACTTTC.

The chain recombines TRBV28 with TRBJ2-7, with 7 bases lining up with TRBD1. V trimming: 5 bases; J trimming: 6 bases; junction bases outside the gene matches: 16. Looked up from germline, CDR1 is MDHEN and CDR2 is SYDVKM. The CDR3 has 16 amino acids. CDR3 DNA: TGTGCCAGCAGTCCGGCGTCATCAGGGGGAAGCGGCGAGCAGTACTTC. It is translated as CASSPASSGGSGEQYF.

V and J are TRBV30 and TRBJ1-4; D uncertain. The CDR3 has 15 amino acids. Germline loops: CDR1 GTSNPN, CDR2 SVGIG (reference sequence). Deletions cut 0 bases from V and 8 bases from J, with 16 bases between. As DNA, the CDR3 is TGTGCCTGGAGTGTATCGGGAAGTTGGAACGAAAAACTGTTTTTT. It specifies CAWSVSGSWNEKLFF. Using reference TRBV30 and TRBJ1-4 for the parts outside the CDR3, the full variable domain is SQTIHQWPATLVQPVGSPLSLECTVEGTSNPNLYWYRQAAGRGLQLLFYSVGIGQISSEVPQNLSASRPQDRQFILSSKKLLLSDSGFYLCAWSVSGSWNEKLFFGSGTQLSVL.

The CDR3 reads CAIRLDRDYGYTF. CDR3 bases: TGTGCCATCAGACTGGACAGGGACTATGGCTACACCTTC. The chain has TRBV10-3 and TRBJ1-2; TRBD1 matches at 8 bases. The germline V gene encodes CDR1 ENHRY and CDR2 SYGVKD. This CDR3 contains 13 residues. V shed 6 bases, J shed 3 bases, and the junction held 3 bases outside the gene matches.

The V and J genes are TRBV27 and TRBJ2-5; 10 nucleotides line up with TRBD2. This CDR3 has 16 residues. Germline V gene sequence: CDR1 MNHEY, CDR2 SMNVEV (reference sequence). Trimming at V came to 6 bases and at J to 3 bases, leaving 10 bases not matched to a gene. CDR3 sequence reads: CASRRIGTSEEETQYF. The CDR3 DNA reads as TGTGCCAGCAGGAGGATTGGGACTAGCGAGGAAGAGACCCAGTACTTC.

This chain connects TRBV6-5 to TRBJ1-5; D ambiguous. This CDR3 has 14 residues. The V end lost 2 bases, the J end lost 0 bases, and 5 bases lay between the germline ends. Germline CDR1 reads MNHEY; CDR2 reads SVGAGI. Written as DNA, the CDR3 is TGTGCCAGCAGTTACGGGCTTAGCAATCAGCCCCAGCATTTT. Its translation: CASSYGLSNQPQHF.

DNA for the CDR3: TGCGCCAGCAGCTTGGGAGAGACTGCGAACACTGAAGCTTTCTTT. Its protein is CASSLGETANTEAFF. This sequence joins TRBV5-1 and TRBJ1-1; D ambiguous. V lost 0 bases and J 1 base, leaving 10 bases between the germline ends. The V gene's germline CDR1 is SGHRS and CDR2 YFSETQ. The CDR3 is 15 amino acids.

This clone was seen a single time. Here the CDR3 reads CASSQRTGANEKLFF. The DNA of the CDR3 is TGTGCCAGCAGCCAAAGGACAGGGGCTAATGAAAAACTGTTTTTT. The J gene is TRBJ1-4, the V gene TRBV7-9; 9 bases match TRBD1. Germline V gene sequence: CDR1 SEHNR, CDR2 FQNEAQ (reference sequence). The CDR3 covers 15 residues. Trimming removed 5 bases from V and 3 bases from J; junction bases left unmatched: 4.

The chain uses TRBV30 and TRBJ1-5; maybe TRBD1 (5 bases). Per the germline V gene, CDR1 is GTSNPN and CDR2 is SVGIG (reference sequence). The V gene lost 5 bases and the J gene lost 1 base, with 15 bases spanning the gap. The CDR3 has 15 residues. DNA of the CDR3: TGTGCCTGGGGGTACGGGGCGGGGAGCAATCAGCCCCAGCATTTT. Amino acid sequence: CAWGYGAGSNQPQHF.

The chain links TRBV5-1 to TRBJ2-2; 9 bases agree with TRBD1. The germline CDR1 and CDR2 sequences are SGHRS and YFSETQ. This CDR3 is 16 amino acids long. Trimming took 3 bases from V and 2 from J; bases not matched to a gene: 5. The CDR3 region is CASSSAGQGNTGELFF. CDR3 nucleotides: TGCGCCAGCAGCTCTGCGGGACAGGGTAACACCGGGGAGCTGTTTTTT.

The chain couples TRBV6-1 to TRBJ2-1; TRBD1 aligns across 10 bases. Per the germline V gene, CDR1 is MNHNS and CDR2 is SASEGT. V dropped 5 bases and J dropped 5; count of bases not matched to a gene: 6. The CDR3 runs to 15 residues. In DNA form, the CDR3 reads TGTGCCAGCAGTTTTCGGGACAGGGGTCACAATGAGCAGTTCTTC. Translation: CASSFRDRGHNEQFF.

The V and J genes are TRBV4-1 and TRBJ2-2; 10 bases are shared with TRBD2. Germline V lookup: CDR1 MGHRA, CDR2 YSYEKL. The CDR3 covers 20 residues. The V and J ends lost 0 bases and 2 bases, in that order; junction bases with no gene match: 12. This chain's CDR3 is CASSQEGVLAGILNTGELFF. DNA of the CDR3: TGCGCCAGCAGCCAAGAGGGTGTACTAGCGGGAATCCTTAACACCGGGGAGCTGTTTTTT.

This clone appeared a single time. The CDR3 spells CASSMDRVMGGYTF. DNA for the CDR3: TGTGCCAGCAGCATGGACAGGGTGATGGGGGGCTACACCTTC. The chain joins TRBV13 to TRBJ1-2; TRBD1 aligns across 8 bases. From germline, CDR1 is PRHDT and CDR2 FYEKMQ (reference sequence). The CDR3 totals 14 residues. Unmatched junction bases numbered 10, after V lost 5 bases and J lost 8 bases.

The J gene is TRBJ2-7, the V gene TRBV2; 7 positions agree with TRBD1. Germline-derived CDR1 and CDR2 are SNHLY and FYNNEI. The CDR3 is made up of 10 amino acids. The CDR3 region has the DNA TGTAGTTACAGGGACAGTCGGCAGTACTTC. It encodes CSYRDSRQYF.